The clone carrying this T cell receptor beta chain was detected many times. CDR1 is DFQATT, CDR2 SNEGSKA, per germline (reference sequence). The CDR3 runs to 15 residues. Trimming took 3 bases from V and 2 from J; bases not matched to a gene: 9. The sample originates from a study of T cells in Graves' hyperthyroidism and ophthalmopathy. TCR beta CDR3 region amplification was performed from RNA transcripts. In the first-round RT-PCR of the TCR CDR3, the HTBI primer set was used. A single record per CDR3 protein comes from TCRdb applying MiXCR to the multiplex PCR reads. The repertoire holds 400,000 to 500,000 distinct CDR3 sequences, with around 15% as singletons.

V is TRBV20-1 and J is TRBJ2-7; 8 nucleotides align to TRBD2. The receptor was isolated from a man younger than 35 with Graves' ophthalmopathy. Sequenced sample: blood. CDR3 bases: TGCAGTGCTAGGGCCTTCAGCGGGAGCACCTACGAGCAGTACTTC. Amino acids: CSARAFSGSTYEQYF.